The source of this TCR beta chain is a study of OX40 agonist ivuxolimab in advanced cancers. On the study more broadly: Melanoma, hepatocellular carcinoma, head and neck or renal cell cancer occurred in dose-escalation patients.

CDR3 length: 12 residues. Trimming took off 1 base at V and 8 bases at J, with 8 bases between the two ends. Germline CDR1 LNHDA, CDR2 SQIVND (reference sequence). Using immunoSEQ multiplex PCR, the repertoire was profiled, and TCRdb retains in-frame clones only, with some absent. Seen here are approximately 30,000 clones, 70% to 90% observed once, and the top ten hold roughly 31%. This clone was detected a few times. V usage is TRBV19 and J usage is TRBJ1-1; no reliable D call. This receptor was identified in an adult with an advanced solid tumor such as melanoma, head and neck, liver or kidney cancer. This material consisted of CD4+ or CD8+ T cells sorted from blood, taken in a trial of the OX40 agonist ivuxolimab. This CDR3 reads CASSIGAREAFF. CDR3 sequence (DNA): TGTGCCAGTAGTATAGGCGCTCGGGAAGCTTTCTTT.